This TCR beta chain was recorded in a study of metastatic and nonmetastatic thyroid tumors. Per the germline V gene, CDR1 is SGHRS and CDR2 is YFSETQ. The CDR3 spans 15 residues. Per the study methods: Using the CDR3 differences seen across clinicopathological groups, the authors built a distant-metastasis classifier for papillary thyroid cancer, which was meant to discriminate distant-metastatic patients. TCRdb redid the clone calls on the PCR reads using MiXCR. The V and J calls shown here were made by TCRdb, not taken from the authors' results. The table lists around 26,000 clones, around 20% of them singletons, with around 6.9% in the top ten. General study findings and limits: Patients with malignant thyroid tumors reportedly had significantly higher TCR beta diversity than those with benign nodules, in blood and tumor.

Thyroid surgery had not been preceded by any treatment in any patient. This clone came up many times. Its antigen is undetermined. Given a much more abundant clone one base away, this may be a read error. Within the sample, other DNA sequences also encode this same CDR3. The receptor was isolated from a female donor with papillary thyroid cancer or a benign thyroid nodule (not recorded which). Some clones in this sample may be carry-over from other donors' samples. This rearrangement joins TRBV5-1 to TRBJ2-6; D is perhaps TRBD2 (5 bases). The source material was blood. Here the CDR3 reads CASSLGDYSTNVLTF. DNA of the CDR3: TGCGCCAGCAGCTTGGGTGACTACAGCACCAACGTCCTGACCTTC.